The next 18 T cell receptor beta chains were all read from a single sample in a study of shared clonotypes between healthy human individuals. Naive CD8 isolation took CD45RO-negative cells positively selected for CCR7 and excluded terminally differentiated effector memory CD45RA+ cells. Profiled with immunoSEQ multiplex PCR; TCRdb holds only in-frame clones, not every one. Of around 640,000 clones listed, approximately 96% are singletons. Sequenced: naive CD8+ T cells sorted from blood. The receptors here all came from a woman between 25 and 40 years old in good health.

The gene calls are TRBV6-5 and TRBJ2-3; perhaps TRBD1 as D (6 bases). CDR1 is MNHEY, CDR2 SVGAGI, per germline. This CDR3 spans 14 amino acids. V lost 9 bases to trimming and J lost 1 base, with 14 bases between them. The CDR3 sequence: CASAGAVGTDTQYF. The CDR3 region has the DNA TGTGCCAGTGCAGGGGCCGTAGGCACAGATACGCAGTATTTT.

The chain combines TRBV7-9 with TRBJ2-2, with D possibly matching TRBD1 (6 bases). Looked up from germline, CDR1 is SEHNR and CDR2 is FQNEAQ (reference sequence). This CDR3 region has 17 residues. The V and J ends lost 4 bases and 0 bases respectively, with 15 bases between them. DNA for the CDR3: TGTGCCAGCAGCTCCCCGCAGAAGGGGGCGAACACCGGGGAGCTGTTTTTT. Its protein product is CASSSPQKGANTGELFF.

The J gene is TRBJ1-4, the V gene TRBV4-1; D might be TRBD1 (6 bases). V lost 4 bases and J 4 bases, leaving 13 bases between the germline ends. The CDR3 loop spans 15 amino acids. Germline V gives CDR1 MGHRA, CDR2 YSYEKL. The CDR3 loop is CASSPRGAVNEKLFF. The CDR3, as DNA: TGCGCCAGCAGCCCTCGGGGGGCAGTTAATGAAAAACTGTTTTTT.

The chain has TRBV7-3 and TRBJ2-1, with D hard to call. There are 16 residues in the CDR3. Germline V gene sequence: CDR1 SGHTA, CDR2 FQGTGA. Trimming cost V 2 bases and J 0 bases, with 11 bases left between them. CDR3 sequence: CASSLAGPASYNEQFF. In nucleotides, the CDR3 is TGTGCCAGCAGCTTAGCAGGACCCGCCTCCTACAATGAGCAGTTCTTC.

The chain is built from TRBV9 and TRBJ2-3, with 9 bases that match TRBD2. Germline-derived CDR1 and CDR2 are SGDLS and YYNGEE. This CDR3 has 15 amino acids. Losses at the gene ends were 4 bases for V and 6 bases for J; bases not matched to a gene: 9. The CDR3 here is CASSPNLAGADTQYF. The CDR3 region has the DNA TGTGCCAGCAGCCCGAATTTAGCGGGAGCGGATACGCAGTATTTT.

The chain combines TRBV27 with TRBJ2-1, with 8 bases lining up with TRBD2. Germline lookup yields CDR1 MNHEY and CDR2 SMNVEV (reference sequence). V lost 9 bases and J lost 2; bases outside the gene matches: 33. The CDR3 totals 23 residues. The CDR3 loop is CASTDAPGKEREKDRTPYNEQFF. DNA for the CDR3: TGTGCCAGTACGGACGCCCCCGGGAAGGAGCGGGAGAAGGATCGGACTCCCTACAATGAGCAGTTCTTC.

The V gene is TRBV9, the J gene TRBJ2-5; 8 bases are shared with TRBD2. The junction had 13 bases not matched to a gene; V was cut back by 4 bases and J by 5 bases. This CDR3 has 16 amino acids. In germline, CDR1 is SGDLS, CDR2 YYNGEE. DNA of the CDR3: TGTGCCAGCAGCCTCGGGGGGGCAGGGTCCGGCGAGACCCAGTACTTC. Amino acid sequence: CASSLGGAGSGETQYF.

The rearrangement links TRBV18 to TRBJ2-3; TRBD2 matches at 10 bases. The V segment lost 5 bases and the J segment 6 bases; nucleotides outside the gene matches: 11. Germline V lookup: CDR1 KGHSH, CDR2 LQKENI. The CDR3 runs 16 residues. CDR3 nucleotide sequence: TGTGCCAGCTCAGGGGGACTAGCGAGGACCGGGGATACGCAGTATTTT. Translating gives CASSGGLARTGDTQYF.

This rearrangement joins TRBV25-1 to TRBJ2-5, with D uncertain. From germline, CDR1 is MGHDK and CDR2 SYGVNS. The V end lost 2 bases, the J end lost 5 bases, and 9 bases lay between the germline ends. This CDR3 region has 13 residues. The CDR3 spells CASSEPLRETQYF. The CDR3 DNA sequence: TGTGCCAGCAGTGAACCCCTTAGGGAGACCCAGTACTTC.

The chain joins TRBV27 to TRBJ1-1; D unresolved. The CDR3 is made up of 16 amino acids. Germline assignment: CDR1 MNHEY and CDR2 SMNVEV (reference sequence). V lost 0 bases and J 5 bases, leaving 16 bases between the germline ends. CDR3 nucleotides: TGTGCCAGCAGTTTATCGGGGTTTTTAGGGAATACTGAAGCTTTCTTT. Its translation is CASSLSGFLGNTEAFF.

The table lists this clone with a count of one. The chain uses TRBV29-1 and TRBJ2-1; D call uncertain. The CDR3 spans 19 residues. The V end lost 3 bases, the J end lost 0 bases, and 24 bases lay between the germline ends. Germline V gene data show CDR1 as SQVTM and CDR2 as ANQGSEA. The CDR3 bases are TGCAGCGTTGATTGGGATGACTCCCGAACAACGAGCTCCTACAATGAGCAGTTCTTC. This encodes CSVDWDDSRTTSSYNEQFF.

The V gene is TRBV7-9, the J gene TRBJ2-1; 7 bases map to TRBD2. Germline values: CDR1 SEHNR, CDR2 FQNEAQ (reference sequence). This CDR3 is built from 17 residues. V trimming: 4 bases; J trimming: 6 bases; junction bases outside the gene matches: 15. CDR3 amino acids: CASSSVGLSGYINEQFF. CDR3 nucleotide sequence: TGTGCCAGCAGCTCGGTGGGCCTTAGCGGGTACATCAATGAGCAGTTCTTC.

The rearrangement links TRBV10-3 to TRBJ2-1, with a possible D match to TRBD2 (6 bases). CDR1 is ENHRY, CDR2 SYGVKD, per germline. Trimming removed 6 bases at V and 6 bases at J, with 15 bases between. The CDR3 has 14 amino acids. The CDR3 nucleotides are TGTGCCATCAGGGTAGCGGTCGAAAGCAATGAGCAGTTCTTC. Translation: CAIRVAVESNEQFF.

The chain links TRBV10-2 to TRBJ2-5, with 10 nucleotides matching TRBD2. CDR3 length: 17 residues. After removal of 4 bases from V and 5 bases from J, the junction contained 13 bases not matched to a gene. Germline V gene lookup returns CDR1 WSHSY and CDR2 SAAADI. In DNA form, the CDR3 reads TGCGCCAGCAGTGTACCGGATGCTAGCGGGAGTCTTGAGACCCAGTACTTC. It codes for CASSVPDASGSLETQYF.

The J gene is TRBJ1-2, the V gene TRBV2; D uncertain. CDR3 length equals 16 residues. Germline V gives CDR1 SNHLY, CDR2 FYNNEI. Trimming took 3 bases from V and 8 from J, leaving 22 bases between them. Here the CDR3 DNA reads TGTGCCAGCAGTGATCTTTTTTTAGACTCGGCCAGGGGCTACACCTTC. As protein: CASSDLFLDSARGYTF. Based on the CDR3 plus reference TRBV2 and TRBJ1-2, the full variable domain is EPEVTQTPSHQVTQMGQEVILRCVPISNHLYFYWYRQILGQKVEFLVSFYNNEISEKSEIFDDQFSVERPDGSNFTLKIRSTKLEDSAMYFCASSDLFLDSARGYTFGSGTRLTVV.

The V and J genes are TRBV5-1 and TRBJ2-5; 14 nucleotides align to TRBD2. From germline, CDR1 is SGHRS and CDR2 YFSETQ. The CDR3 length is 15 residues. The V gene end was trimmed by 4 bases and the J gene end by 5 bases; junction bases not matched to a gene: 4. CDR3 nucleotides: TGCGCCAGCAGCGCGGGACTAGCGGGAGTGGAGACCCAGTACTTC. This gives the protein CASSAGLAGVETQYF.

The chain recombines TRBV2 with TRBJ1-4, with 12 bases fitting TRBD1. The V and J ends lost 8 bases and 6 bases, in that order; junction bases with no gene match: 13. This CDR3 has 17 residues. Looked up from germline, CDR1 is SNHLY and CDR2 is FYNNEI. This chain's CDR3 is CASWDRGLPGRDEKLFF. In DNA, the CDR3 is TGTGCCAGCTGGGACAGGGGGCTTCCTGGTAGGGATGAAAAACTGTTTTTT.

V gene TRBV15 combines with J gene TRBJ2-1; no clear D. Trimming stripped 0 bases from V and 3 bases from J, with 12 bases between. CDR3 length: 16 residues. Germline CDR1 and CDR2: LNHNV and YYDKDF (reference sequence). CDR3 in DNA: TGTGCCACCAGCAGAGATCGTCTAACATACTACAATGAGCAGTTCTTC. This gives the protein CATSRDRLTYYNEQFF.